This T cell receptor beta chain was sequenced for a study of T cells in Graves' hyperthyroidism and ophthalmopathy. The TCR beta CDR3 regions underwent amplification using RNA transcripts as the source. RT-PCR in the first round (using the HTBI primer set) targeted the TCR CDR3. TCRdb itself ran the multiplex PCR reads through MiXCR, one entry per CDR3 protein. The sample records some 760,000 distinct CDR3 sequences, 12% to 15% being singletons. This clonotype has only a few counts. Calling Graves' hyperthyroidism stable meant ophthalmopathy did not progress within 18 months. The receptor was isolated from a woman under 30 with Graves' hyperthyroidism. The sample was blood.

The CDR3 DNA reads as TGTGCCAGCAGTGAATTCGGGAAGGGGGCGCGTGGAAACACCATATATTTT. It is translated as CASSEFGKGARGNTIYF. This chain joins TRBV2 and TRBJ1-3, with 7 bases lining up with TRBD1. V dropped 2 bases and J dropped 3; count of bases not matched to a gene: 10. This CDR3 has 17 amino acids. Germline-derived CDR1 and CDR2 are SNHLY and FYNNEI.